The 5 T cell receptor beta chains given below trace back to one sample, sequenced in a study of glioma-infiltrating T cells after dendritic cell vaccination. Method: immunoSEQ multiplex PCR; TCRdb's copy keeps in-frame clones and lacks some. The table lists tens of thousands of clones, approximately 87% of them singletons, with less than 3% in the top ten. The input for sequencing was blood, taken before dendritic cell vaccination. The receptor source for this set is a human donor with glioblastoma.

The chain joins TRBV11-2 to TRBJ2-7; TRBD2 is a possible D gene (5 bases). V was pared by 2 bases and J by 4 bases, with 6 bases between. Germline lookup yields CDR1 SGHAT and CDR2 FQNNGV. The CDR3 is 12 amino acids. DNA for the CDR3: TGTGCCAGCAGCTTACCGGGGTACGAGCAGTACTTC. Amino acid sequence: CASSLPGYEQYF.

The V gene is TRBV7-9, the J gene TRBJ2-2, with TRBD1 as a possible D gene (5 bases). Trimming removed 7 bases at V and 3 bases at J, with 9 bases between. The CDR3 has 13 residues. Germline CDR1 is SEHNR and CDR2 is FQNEAQ (reference sequence). The CDR3, as DNA: TGTGCCAGCACTGACAGCTACACCGGGGAGCTGTTTTTT. Translation gives CASTDSYTGELFF.

This chain uses TRBV5-4 with TRBJ2-5; weak D call: TRBD2 (6 bases). From germline, CDR1 is SGHNT and CDR2 YYREEE (reference sequence). The CDR3 extends over 15 amino acids. Trimming took off 2 bases at V and 4 bases at J, with 15 bases between the two ends. CDR3 DNA sequence: TGTGCCAGCAGCTTCCCGGGAGCTGACGGAGAGACCCAGTACTTC. Amino acid sequence: CASSFPGADGETQYF.

This clone was seen a handful of times. The chain joins TRBV5-1 to TRBJ2-7; 8 bases line up with TRBD1. J was trimmed by 2 bases and V by 3 bases; bases with no gene match: 10. Germline-derived CDR1 and CDR2 are SGHRS and YFSETQ. The length of the CDR3 is 16 residues. CDR3 bases: TGCGCCAGCAGCTCAGGACAGGGATACGGCGCCTACGAGCAGTACTTC. Its translation is CASSSGQGYGAYEQYF.

This chain uses TRBV4-2 with TRBJ2-7; TRBD2 matches 9 bases. The CDR3 sequence is 13 residues long. The germline V gene encodes CDR1 LGHNA and CDR2 YNFKEQ. The V segment lost 6 bases and the J segment 5 bases; nucleotides outside the gene matches: 5. CDR3 in amino acids: CASRQAGGNEQYF. The DNA for the CDR3 is TGTGCCAGCAGGCAGGCGGGAGGGAACGAGCAGTACTTC.